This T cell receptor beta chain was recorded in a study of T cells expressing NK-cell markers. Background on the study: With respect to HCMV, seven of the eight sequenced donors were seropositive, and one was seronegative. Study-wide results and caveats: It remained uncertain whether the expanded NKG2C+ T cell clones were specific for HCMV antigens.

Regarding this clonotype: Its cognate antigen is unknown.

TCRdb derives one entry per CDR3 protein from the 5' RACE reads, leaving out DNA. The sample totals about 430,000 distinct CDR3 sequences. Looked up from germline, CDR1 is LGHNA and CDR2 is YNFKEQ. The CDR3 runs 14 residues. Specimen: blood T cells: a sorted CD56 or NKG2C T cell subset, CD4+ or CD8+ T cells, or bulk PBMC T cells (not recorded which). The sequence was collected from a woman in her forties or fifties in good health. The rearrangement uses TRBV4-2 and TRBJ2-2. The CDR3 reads CASSQEARTGELFF.